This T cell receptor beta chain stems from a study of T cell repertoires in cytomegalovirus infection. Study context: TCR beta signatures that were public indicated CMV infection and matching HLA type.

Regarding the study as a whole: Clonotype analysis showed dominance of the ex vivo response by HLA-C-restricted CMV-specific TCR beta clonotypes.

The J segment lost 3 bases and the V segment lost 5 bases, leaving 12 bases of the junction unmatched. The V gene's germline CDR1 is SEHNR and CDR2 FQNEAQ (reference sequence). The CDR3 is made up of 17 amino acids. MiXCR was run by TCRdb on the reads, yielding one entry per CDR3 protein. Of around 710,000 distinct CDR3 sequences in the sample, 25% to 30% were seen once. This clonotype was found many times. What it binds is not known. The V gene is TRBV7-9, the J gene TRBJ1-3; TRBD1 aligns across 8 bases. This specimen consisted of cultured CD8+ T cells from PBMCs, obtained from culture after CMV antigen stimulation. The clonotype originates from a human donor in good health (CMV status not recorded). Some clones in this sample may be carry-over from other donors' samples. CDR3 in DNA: TGTGCCAGCAGCCTCCTGGCAGGGGGCGAGAGTGGAAACACCATATATTTT. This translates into CASSLLAGGESGNTIYF.